This record covers a single T cell receptor (beta chain). Its antigen is currently unknown. The data were obtained in a study of radiotherapy plus CTLA-4 blockade in lung cancer. Across the study: Disease control was present in more than 25% of patients, and objective responses in 18%. The study, taken as a whole, reports: TCR clones of tumor origin grew in blood after radiotherapy plus ipilimumab.

Sequenced by immunoSEQ multiplex PCR; TCRdb stores in-frame clones only, minus some. The data contain roughly 59,000 clones, under 75% of them seen just once; the ten biggest clones take up about 8.3%. Ipilimumab-mediated CTLA-4 blockade plus focal radiation was given to patients having chemo-refractory metastatic non-small-cell lung cancer. V was trimmed by 5 bases and J by 3 bases, leaving 18 bases between them. Germline values: CDR1 SGHNT, CDR2 YYREEE (reference sequence). The CDR3 is 15 amino acids. This sequence was found in a human donor with non-small cell lung cancer whose response to radiotherapy plus ipilimumab could not be evaluated. The sequenced sample was peripheral blood, obtained from a patient treated with radiotherapy plus ipilimumab. The V call is TRBV5-4, the J call TRBJ2-7; TRBD1 might be the D (6 bases). The CDR3 reads CASRTYRDKDYEQYF. CDR3 nucleotide sequence: TGTGCCAGCAGGACGTACAGGGATAAGGACTACGAGCAGTACTTC. The full variable domain, with the rest looked up from reference TRBV5-4 and TRBJ2-7, is ETGVTQSPTHLIKTRGQQVTLRCSSQSGHNTVSWYQQALGQGPQFIFQYYREEENGRGNFPPRFSGLQFPNYSSELNVNALELDDSALYLCASRTYRDKDYEQYFGPGTRLTVT.